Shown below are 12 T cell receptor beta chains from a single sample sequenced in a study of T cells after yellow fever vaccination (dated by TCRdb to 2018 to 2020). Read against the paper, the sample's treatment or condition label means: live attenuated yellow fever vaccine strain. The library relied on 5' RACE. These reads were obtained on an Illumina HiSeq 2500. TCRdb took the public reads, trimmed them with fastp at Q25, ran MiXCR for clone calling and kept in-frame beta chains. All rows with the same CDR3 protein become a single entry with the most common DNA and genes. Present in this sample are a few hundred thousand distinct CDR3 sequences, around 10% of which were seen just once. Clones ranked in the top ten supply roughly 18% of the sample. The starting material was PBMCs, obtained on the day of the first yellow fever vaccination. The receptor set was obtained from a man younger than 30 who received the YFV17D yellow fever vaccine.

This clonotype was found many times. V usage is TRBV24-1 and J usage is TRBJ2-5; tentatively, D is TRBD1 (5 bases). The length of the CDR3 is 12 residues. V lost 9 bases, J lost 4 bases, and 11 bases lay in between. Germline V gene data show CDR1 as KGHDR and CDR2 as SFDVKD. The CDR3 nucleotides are TGTGCCACCGCAGGGAACGGAGAGACCCAGTACTTC. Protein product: CATAGNGETQYF.

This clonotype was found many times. CDR3 region: CASSEYQNTGELFF. For the CDR3, the DNA is TGTGCCAGCAGTGAATATCAAAACACCGGGGAGCTGTTTTTT. This chain links TRBV25-1 with TRBJ2-2; D not resolved. The V gene's germline CDR1 is MGHDK and CDR2 SYGVNS. This CDR3 has 14 residues. V was trimmed by 0 bases and J by 2 bases, leaving 4 bases between them.

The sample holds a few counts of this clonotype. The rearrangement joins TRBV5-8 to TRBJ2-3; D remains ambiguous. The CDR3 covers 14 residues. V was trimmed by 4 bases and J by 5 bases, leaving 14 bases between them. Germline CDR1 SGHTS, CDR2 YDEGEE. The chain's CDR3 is CASSPAVDEDTQYF. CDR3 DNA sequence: TGTGCCAGCAGCCCCGCAGTGGATGAAGATACGCAGTATTTT.

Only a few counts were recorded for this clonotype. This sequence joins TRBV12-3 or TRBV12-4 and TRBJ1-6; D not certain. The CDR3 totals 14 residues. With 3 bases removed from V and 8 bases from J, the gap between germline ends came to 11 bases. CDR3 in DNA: TGTGCCAGCAGTTTTAGGGATAGGGATTCACCCCTCCACTTT. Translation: CASSFRDRDSPLHF.

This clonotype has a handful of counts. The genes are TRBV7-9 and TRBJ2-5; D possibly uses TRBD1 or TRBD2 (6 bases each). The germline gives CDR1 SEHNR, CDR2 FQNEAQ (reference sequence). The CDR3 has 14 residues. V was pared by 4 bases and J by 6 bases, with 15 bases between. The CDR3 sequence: CASSSIRGEQTQYF. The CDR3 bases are TGTGCCAGCAGCTCGATTAGGGGGGAACAGACCCAGTACTTC.

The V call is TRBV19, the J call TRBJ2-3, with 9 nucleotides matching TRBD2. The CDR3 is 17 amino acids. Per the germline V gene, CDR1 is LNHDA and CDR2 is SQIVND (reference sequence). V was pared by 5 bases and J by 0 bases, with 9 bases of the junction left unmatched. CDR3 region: CASSRSGGDTSTDTQYF. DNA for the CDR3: TGTGCCAGTAGTCGTAGCGGGGGAGATACTAGCACAGATACGCAGTATTTT.

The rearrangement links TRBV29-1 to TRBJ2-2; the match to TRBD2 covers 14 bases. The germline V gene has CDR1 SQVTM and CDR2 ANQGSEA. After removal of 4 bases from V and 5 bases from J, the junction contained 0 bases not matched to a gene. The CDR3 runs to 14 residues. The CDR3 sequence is CSVGTSGGTGELFF. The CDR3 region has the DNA TGCAGCGTTGGGACTAGCGGGGGGACCGGGGAGCTGTTTTTT.

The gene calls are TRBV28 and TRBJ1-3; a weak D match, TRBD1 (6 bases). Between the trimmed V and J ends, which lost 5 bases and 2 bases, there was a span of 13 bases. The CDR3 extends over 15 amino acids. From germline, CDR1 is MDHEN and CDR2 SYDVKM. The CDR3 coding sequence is TGTGCCAGCAGTCGACCACAGGGAACTGGAAACACCATATATTTT. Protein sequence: CASSRPQGTGNTIYF. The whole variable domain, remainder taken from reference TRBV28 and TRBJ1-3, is DVKVTQSSRYLVKRTGEKVFLECVQDMDHENMFWYRQDPGLGLRLIYFSYDVKMKEKGDIPEGYSVSREKKERFSLILESASTNQTSMYLCASSRPQGTGNTIYFGEGSWLTVV.

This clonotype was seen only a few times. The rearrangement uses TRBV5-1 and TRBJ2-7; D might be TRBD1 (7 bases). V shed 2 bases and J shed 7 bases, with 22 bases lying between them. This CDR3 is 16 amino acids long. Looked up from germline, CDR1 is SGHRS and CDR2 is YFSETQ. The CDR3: CASSLRRGRGEWEQYF. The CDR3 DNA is TGCGCCAGCAGCTTAAGGAGGGGGCGAGGGGAATGGGAGCAGTACTTC.

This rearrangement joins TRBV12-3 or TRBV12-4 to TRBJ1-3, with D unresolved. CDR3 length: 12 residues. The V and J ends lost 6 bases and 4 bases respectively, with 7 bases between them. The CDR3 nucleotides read TGTGCCAGCAGGCCCACAGGAAACACCATATATTTT. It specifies CASRPTGNTIYF.

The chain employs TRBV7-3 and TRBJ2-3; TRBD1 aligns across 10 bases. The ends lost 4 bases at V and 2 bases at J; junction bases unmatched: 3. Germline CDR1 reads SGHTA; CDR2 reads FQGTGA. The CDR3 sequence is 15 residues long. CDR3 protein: CASSSGQGVTDTQYF. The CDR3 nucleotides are TGTGCCAGCAGCTCCGGACAGGGGGTCACAGATACGCAGTATTTT.

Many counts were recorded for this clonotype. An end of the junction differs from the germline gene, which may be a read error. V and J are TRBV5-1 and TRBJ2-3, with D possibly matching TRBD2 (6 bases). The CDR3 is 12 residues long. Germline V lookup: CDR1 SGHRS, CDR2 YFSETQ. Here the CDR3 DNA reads TGTGCCAGCAGCTTAGCGGCAGATACGCAGTATTTT. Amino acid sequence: CASSLAADTQYF.